This note documents a single TCR beta chain sequence. Its specificity is unknown. Trimming stripped 6 bases from V and 4 bases from J, with 15 bases between. Per germline, CDR1 SQVTM and CDR2 ANQGSEA. The CDR3 sequence is 13 residues long. As the sequencing template, cDNA was produced by extracting RNA and reverse transcribing it. Here immunoSEQ multiplex PCR was the method, and the copy in TCRdb shows in-frame clones only, minus some. This table holds 200,000 to 250,000 clones, about 60% found once. This sample is drawn from a study of CD8+ T cells in alopecia areata. At the level of the study: Treated patients received oral tofacitinib, 5 to 10 mg twice daily. The drug, tofacitinib, lasted 6 to 18 months, followed by 6 months off drug. Broader study findings: Patients displayed less clarity in TCR sharing than mice, a finding possibly related to HLA.

This TCR was recovered from a human donor with alopecia areata. The genes are TRBV29-1 and TRBJ1-2, with TRBD1 as a possible D gene (5 bases). This specimen was CD4+ T cells sorted from blood, taken at week 0. CDR3 protein: CSVLVGASYGYTF. CDR3 nucleotides: TGCAGCGTCCTTGTAGGGGCATCCTATGGCTACACCTTC.